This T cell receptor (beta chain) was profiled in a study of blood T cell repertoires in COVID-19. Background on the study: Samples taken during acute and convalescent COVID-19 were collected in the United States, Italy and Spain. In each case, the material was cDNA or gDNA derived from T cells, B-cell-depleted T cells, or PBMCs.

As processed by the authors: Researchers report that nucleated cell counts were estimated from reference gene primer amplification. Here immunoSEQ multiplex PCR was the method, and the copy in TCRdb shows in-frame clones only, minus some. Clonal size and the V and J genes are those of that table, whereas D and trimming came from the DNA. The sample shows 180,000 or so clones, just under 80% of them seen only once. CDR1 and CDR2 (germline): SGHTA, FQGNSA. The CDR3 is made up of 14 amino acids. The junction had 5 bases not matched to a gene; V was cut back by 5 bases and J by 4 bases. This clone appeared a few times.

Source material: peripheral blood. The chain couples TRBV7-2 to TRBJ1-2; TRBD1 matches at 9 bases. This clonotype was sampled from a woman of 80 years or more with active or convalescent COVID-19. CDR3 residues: CASSADRGIYGYTF. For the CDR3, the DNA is TGTGCCAGCAGCGCCGACAGGGGGATCTATGGCTACACCTTC.